This T cell receptor beta chain stems from a study of T cell repertoires in ileal Crohn's disease. Study as a whole: All patients had surgery for stricturing (approximately 60%) or penetrating (about 40%) disease.

General study findings and limits: High-frequency clones were more common in sorted CD8 than CD4 cells. Clonality above 26.8% at surgery always came with endoscopic recurrence.

With regard to this clone: The antigen is not known.

The method was immunoSEQ multiplex PCR; TCRdb's version includes in-frame clones alone and lacks a portion of them. The sample shows 13,000 or so clones, about 85% of them seen only once. The V and J ends lost 0 bases and 7 bases, in that order; junction bases with no gene match: 8. The CDR3 consists of 17 residues. CDR1 KGHSH and CDR2 LQKENI come from the germline V gene. V and J are TRBV18 and TRBJ1-6, with 8 bases that match TRBD1. The receptor was derived from an adult with Crohn's disease. The sample consisted of ileal tissue. This CDR3 is CASSPPTGGVGNSPLHF. The CDR3 DNA is TGTGCCAGCTCACCACCTACAGGGGGGGTAGGGAATTCACCCCTCCACTTT.